This T cell receptor (beta chain) appears in the sequencing data of a study of blood T cell repertoires in COVID-19. The overall study: The samples span acute and convalescent COVID-19 from the United States, Italy and Spain. T cells, B-cell-depleted T cells, or PBMCs supplied cDNA or gDNA.

As handled by the study authors: How many nucleated cells were present was estimated from reference gene primer amplification. Data came from immunoSEQ multiplex PCR; TCRdb stores just in-frame clones and leaves some out. D and trimming come from the DNA, and the V and J calls and clone size come from that table. This sample has about 81,000 clones; 91% occur once, and the top ten carry over 1.5%. The CDR3 contains 16 residues. The V gene's germline CDR1 is MDHEN and CDR2 SYDVKM. V lost 6 bases, J lost 6 bases, and 11 bases stayed unmatched. The chain has TRBV28 and TRBJ1-6; 7 bases are shared with TRBD1. The clonotype was recovered from a woman aged 45-65 years in a cohort sampled during active COVID-19. Sequencing was carried out using peripheral blood. Here the CDR3 DNA reads TGTGCCAGCAGCTATAAACAGGGGTGGCGTAATTCACCCCTCCACTTT. Residues: CASSYKQGWRNSPLHF.